Below, 24 T cell receptor beta chains from the same sample are listed, as sequenced in a study of cytomegalovirus exposure and HLA in healthy donors (dated by TCRdb to 2016 to 2017). Library prep was done by the immunoSEQ multiplex PCR assay. The multiplex PCR relied on a mix of 60 forward primers for TCR Vbeta segments and 13 reverse primers for TCR Jbeta segments. The table comes from immuneACCESS by way of TCRdb, which keeps in-frame sequences with V and J called. Part of the clones is missing from these tables; in studies checked, under half for an unresolved V gene and the rest for unknown reasons. The sample records 60,000 to 85,000 clones, roughly 81% of which are singletons. The ten largest clones take up over 9.5% of the sample. The sample consisted of PBMCs. All receptors come from a human donor in good health.

This chain connects TRBV4-1 to TRBJ1-5, with D perhaps TRBD1 (5 bases). CDR1 is MGHRA and CDR2 is YSYEKL in the germline V gene. The CDR3 length is 14 residues. Trimming pared 8 bases from V and 7 bases from J, leaving 18 bases between. The CDR3 here is CASGAQGMGQPQHF. The CDR3, as DNA: TGCGCCAGCGGAGCCCAGGGAATGGGGCAGCCCCAGCATTTT.

The J gene is TRBJ2-6, the V gene TRBV30; 9 bases are a match to TRBD1. Germline assignment: CDR1 GTSNPN and CDR2 SVGIG (reference sequence). V gave up 1 base and J gave up 4 bases; unmatched junction bases: 2. The CDR3 has 15 amino acids. CDR3 sequence (DNA): TGTGCCTGGAGTGGGACAGGGGCCGGGGCCAACGTCCTGACTTTC. This sequence encodes CAWSGTGAGANVLTF. Drawing the rest from reference TRBV30 and TRBJ2-6, the complete variable domain is SQTIHQWPATLVQPVGSPLSLECTVEGTSNPNLYWYRQAAGRGLQLLFYSVGIGQISSEVPQNLSASRPQDRQFILSSKKLLLSDSGFYLCAWSGTGAGANVLTFGAGSRLTVL.

The rearrangement joins TRBV11-3 to TRBJ1-4; 8 nucleotides agree with TRBD1. This CDR3 is 15 amino acids long. Unmatched junction bases numbered 8, after V lost 3 bases and J lost 8 bases. Germline V CDR1 and CDR2: SGHNT, YENEEA. CDR3 sequence reads: CASSLGTGVIEKLFF. The CDR3 DNA reads TGTGCCAGCAGCTTGGGGACAGGAGTAATAGAAAAACTGTTTTTT. Based on the CDR3 plus reference TRBV11-3 and TRBJ1-4, the full variable domain is EAGVVQSPRYKIIEKKQPVAFWCNPISGHNTLYWYLQNLGQGPELLIRYENEEAVDDSQLPKDRFSAERLKGVDSTLKIQPAELGDSAVYLCASSLGTGVIEKLFFGSGTQLSVL.

This clone was seen only a few times. The chain links TRBV5-1 to TRBJ2-1, with D possibly being TRBD1 (6 bases). CDR3 size: 16 residues. V was clipped by 0 bases and J by 5 bases, with 15 bases between them. Per the germline V gene, CDR1 is SGHRS and CDR2 is YFSETQ. The CDR3 sequence is CASSLAGTSYDNEQFF. The CDR3 DNA reads as TGCGCCAGCAGCTTGGCCGGGACATCCTACGACAATGAGCAGTTCTTC.

The chain uses TRBV14 and TRBJ1-1; the D gene is possibly TRBD1 (5 bases). V lost 3 bases and J lost 3, with 14 bases in between. The CDR3 loop spans 15 amino acids. Germline-derived CDR1 and CDR2 are SGHDN and FVKESK. CDR3 bases: TGTGCCAGCAGCCAGGTTGCGGGGACGTACACTGAAGCTTTCTTT. Translating it yields CASSQVAGTYTEAFF.

This chain connects TRBV15 to TRBJ2-5; D not certain. The DNA end is a closer match to TRBJ2-7, so the J assignment may be wrong. Germline V lookup: CDR1 LNHNV, CDR2 YYDKDF (reference sequence). The CDR3 runs 15 residues. The CDR3 region has the DNA TGTGCCACCAGCAGAGATTTGGGCAGACCCTACGAGCAGTACTTC. This sequence encodes CATSRDLGRPYEQYF.

V usage is TRBV30 and J usage is TRBJ1-2; D is unclear. The germline V and J ends were trimmed by 2 bases and 2 bases, with 9 bases remaining between them. CDR3 length: 13 amino acids. Per germline, CDR1 GTSNPN and CDR2 SVGIG (reference sequence). The CDR3 DNA is TGTGCCTGGAGTCCGGGGAGGAACTATGGCTACACCTTC. Translated, it gives CAWSPGRNYGYTF.

This clone showed up just once. The chain couples TRBV30 to TRBJ2-2, with unresolved D. Deletions cut 1 base from V and 8 bases from J, with 11 bases between. From germline, CDR1 is GTSNPN and CDR2 SVGIG (reference sequence). This CDR3 contains 13 residues. CDR3: CAWSGIASGELFF. CDR3 nucleotide sequence: TGTGCCTGGAGTGGAATAGCCAGTGGGGAGCTGTTTTTT.

The rearrangement uses TRBV5-1 and TRBJ2-5; 7 bases match TRBD1. CDR3 size: 13 residues. Germline-derived CDR1 and CDR2 are SGHRS and YFSETQ. V shed 4 bases, J shed 3 bases, and the junction held 3 bases outside the gene matches. CDR3 amino acids: CASSLDRKETQYF. CDR3 nucleotides: TGCGCCAGCAGCCTGGACAGGAAAGAGACCCAGTACTTC.

Only a few counts were recorded for this clone. The rearrangement links TRBV10-1 to TRBJ1-5; D might be TRBD1 (6 bases). Germline assignment: CDR1 WNHNN and CDR2 SYGVQD (reference sequence). The germline V and J ends were trimmed by 2 bases and 3 bases, with 14 bases remaining between them. This CDR3 contains 16 residues. The CDR3 protein is CASSERGGTDNQPQHF. CDR3 sequence (DNA): TGCGCCAGCAGTGAGAGGGGGGGCACGGACAATCAGCCCCAGCATTTT.

The chain links TRBV6-1 to TRBJ1-4, with a tentative D call TRBD1 (6 bases). Deletions cut 4 bases from V and 2 bases from J, with 26 bases between. CDR3 length equals 20 residues. In germline, CDR1 is MNHNS, CDR2 SASEGT. DNA of the CDR3: TGTGCCAGCAGTGGTCGGGGCGGCAGGGGTAGAGGGGTGACTAATGAAAAACTGTTTTTT. The encoded protein is CASSGRGGRGRGVTNEKLFF.

The count of this clone is one. The rearrangement links TRBV13 to TRBJ1-5; maybe TRBD1 (6 bases). Germline CDR1 reads PRHDT; CDR2 reads FYEKMQ (reference sequence). The CDR3 is 14 amino acids. Trimming took 4 bases from V and 1 from J, leaving 8 bases between them. CDR3 residues: CASSSGQSNQPQHF. The DNA of the CDR3 is TGTGCCAGCAGCTCCGGACAGAGCAATCAGCCCCAGCATTTT.

The chain links TRBV5-1 to TRBJ2-2; D not certain. Germline values: CDR1 SGHRS, CDR2 YFSETQ. The CDR3 is made up of 15 amino acids. V lost 1 base and J 3 bases, leaving 10 bases between the germline ends. CDR3 nucleotides: TGCGCCAGCAGCTTGCGTGTGTCCGACACCGGGGAGCTGTTTTTT. It codes for CASSLRVSDTGELFF.

The chain recombines TRBV6-4 with TRBJ2-1; D is unclear. V was clipped by 0 bases and J by 9 bases, with 15 bases between them. The CDR3 is made up of 15 amino acids. Germline CDR1 reads MRHNA; CDR2 reads SNTAGT. The CDR3 protein is CASSDSLALVGEQFF. As DNA, the CDR3 is TGTGCCAGCAGTGACTCTTTGGCTTTGGTTGGTGAGCAGTTCTTC.

A note on this clone: No conserved phenylalanine or tryptophan ends this CDR3, so it is likely a read error. In DNA form, the CDR3 reads TGTGCCATCAGTGAGTCAGGGACAACCTGGGATGGCTACACCCTC. Encoded protein: CAISESGTTWDGYTL. The chain carries TRBV10-3 and TRBJ1-2; D perhaps matches TRBD1 (6 bases). Trimming left V 0 bases short and J 6 bases short, with 14 bases between. Germline V gives CDR1 ENHRY, CDR2 SYGVKD. The CDR3 sequence is 15 residues long.

The chain uses TRBV29-1 and TRBJ2-6, with TRBD1 matching 8 bases. This CDR3 contains 16 residues. Germline assignment: CDR1 SQVTM and CDR2 ANQGSEA. After removal of 6 bases from V and 0 bases from J, the junction contained 7 bases not matched to a gene. CDR3 nucleotide sequence: TGCAGCGTGGAAAGGACAGGGCGCTCTGGGGCCAACGTCCTGACTTTC. Its protein product is CSVERTGRSGANVLTF.

The chain is built from TRBV4-2 and TRBJ2-4, with D hard to call. Germline V gene lookup returns CDR1 LGHNA and CDR2 YNFKEQ. This CDR3 is 13 amino acids long. V was pared by 3 bases and J by 5 bases, with 8 bases between. CDR3 residues: CASSQGRENIQYF. In nucleotides, the CDR3 is TGTGCCAGCAGCCAGGGCAGAGAAAACATTCAGTACTTC.

The chain combines TRBV7-6 with TRBJ2-6, with no clear D. In germline, CDR1 is SGHVS, CDR2 FNYEAQ. V was shortened by 3 bases and J by 4 bases, with 28 bases between the two germline ends. The CDR3 sequence is 21 residues long. The CDR3 is CASSLTRRDILIKPGANVLTF. The CDR3 nucleotides are TGTGCCAGCAGCTTGACGAGACGAGACATCCTTATCAAGCCCGGGGCCAACGTCCTGACTTTC.

This chain uses TRBV6-5 with TRBJ2-3; TRBD1 matches 7 bases. The V gene end was trimmed by 2 bases and the J gene end by 5 bases; junction bases not matched to a gene: 1. This CDR3 is 13 amino acids long. The germline CDR1 and CDR2 sequences are MNHEY and SVGAGI. The CDR3 region has the DNA TGTGCCAGCAGTTACAGGGGGCAAGATACGCAGTATTTT. Translated, it gives CASSYRGQDTQYF.

V gene TRBV30 combines with J gene TRBJ1-5, with TRBD1 as a possible D gene (6 bases). Germline values: CDR1 GTSNPN, CDR2 SVGIG (reference sequence). The CDR3 consists of 16 residues. Trimming stripped 0 bases from V and 0 bases from J, with 12 bases between. As DNA, the CDR3 is TGTGCCTGGAGTGTGGACAGAGGGATTAGCAATCAGCCCCAGCATTTT. Encoded protein: CAWSVDRGISNQPQHF.

The genes are TRBV19 and TRBJ1-5; TRBD1 matches 9 bases. Per germline, CDR1 LNHDA and CDR2 SQIVND (reference sequence). This CDR3 region has 16 residues. With V trimmed by 5 bases and J by 0 bases, 5 bases remained unmatched. The CDR3 loop is CASSSRQGVSNQPQHF. CDR3 DNA sequence: TGTGCCAGTAGTTCCCGACAGGGGGTTAGCAATCAGCCCCAGCATTTT.

The chain has TRBV5-1 and TRBJ1-2; TRBD1 agrees at 8 bases. This CDR3 contains 14 residues. V lost 0 bases and J lost 4; bases outside the gene matches: 2. Germline loops: CDR1 SGHRS, CDR2 YFSETQ. As DNA, the CDR3 is TGCGCCAGCAGCTTGGGGCAGGGGGCCTATGGCTACACCTTC. This translates into CASSLGQGAYGYTF.

CDR3 DNA: TGTGCCTGGAGTGAGGGTGGCGGCAAGCGGCTTCAGTACTTC. Translation: CAWSEGGGKRLQYF. The chain carries TRBV30 and TRBJ2-4, with D perhaps TRBD2 (5 bases). Germline V lookup: CDR1 GTSNPN, CDR2 SVGIG (reference sequence). The germline V and J ends were trimmed by 1 base and 11 bases, with 18 bases remaining between them. The CDR3 spans 14 residues.

The genes are TRBV7-9 and TRBJ2-3; 7 bases are a match to TRBD2. The CDR3 spans 15 residues. Trimming removed 10 bases from V and 2 bases from J; junction bases left unmatched: 12. Per the germline V gene, CDR1 is SEHNR and CDR2 is FQNEAQ (reference sequence). CDR3 amino acids: CAIDHRSGNTDTQYF. The CDR3 DNA is TGTGCCATCGACCATCGGAGCGGGAACACAGATACGCAGTATTTT.